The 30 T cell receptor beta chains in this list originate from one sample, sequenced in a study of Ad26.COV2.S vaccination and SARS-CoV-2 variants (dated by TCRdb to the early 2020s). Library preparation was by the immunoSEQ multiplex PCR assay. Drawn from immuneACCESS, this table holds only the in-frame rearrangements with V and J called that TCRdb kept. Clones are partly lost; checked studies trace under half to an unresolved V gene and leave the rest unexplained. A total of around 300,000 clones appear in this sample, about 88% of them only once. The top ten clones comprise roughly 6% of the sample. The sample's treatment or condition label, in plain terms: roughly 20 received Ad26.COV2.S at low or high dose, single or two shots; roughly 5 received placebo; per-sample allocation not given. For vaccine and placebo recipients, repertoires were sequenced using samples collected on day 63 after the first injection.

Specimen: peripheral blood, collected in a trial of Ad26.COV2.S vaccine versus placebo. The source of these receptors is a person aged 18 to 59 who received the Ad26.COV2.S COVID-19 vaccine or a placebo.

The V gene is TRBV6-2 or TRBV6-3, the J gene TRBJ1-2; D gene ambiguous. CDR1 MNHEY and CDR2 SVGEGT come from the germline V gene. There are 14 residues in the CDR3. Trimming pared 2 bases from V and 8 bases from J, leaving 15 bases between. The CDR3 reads CASSYALDGQGYTF. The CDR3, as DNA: TGTGCCAGCAGTTACGCCCTGGACGGGCAAGGCTACACCTTC.

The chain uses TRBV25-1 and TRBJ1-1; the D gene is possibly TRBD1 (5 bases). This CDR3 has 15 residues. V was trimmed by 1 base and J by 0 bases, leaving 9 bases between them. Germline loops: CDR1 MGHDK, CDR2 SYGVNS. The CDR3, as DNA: TGTGCCAGCAGTGAATTGAGGGGCATGAACACTGAAGCTTTCTTT. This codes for CASSELRGMNTEAFF.

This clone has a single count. CDR3 residues: CASSIQGVTTNEKLFF. CDR3 DNA sequence: TGTGCCAGTAGTATTCAGGGGGTGACAACTAATGAAAAACTGTTTTTT. This sequence joins TRBV19 and TRBJ1-4, with 7 bases identical to TRBD1. CDR3 length: 16 residues. Germline V gives CDR1 LNHDA, CDR2 SQIVND (reference sequence). J was trimmed by 0 bases and V by 3 bases; bases with no gene match: 4.

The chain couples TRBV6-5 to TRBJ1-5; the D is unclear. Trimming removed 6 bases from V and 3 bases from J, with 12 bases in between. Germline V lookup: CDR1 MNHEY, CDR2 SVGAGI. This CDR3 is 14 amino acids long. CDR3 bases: TGTGCCAGCAGCCTCCGACGGAACAATCAGCCCCAGCATTTT. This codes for CASSLRRNNQPQHF.

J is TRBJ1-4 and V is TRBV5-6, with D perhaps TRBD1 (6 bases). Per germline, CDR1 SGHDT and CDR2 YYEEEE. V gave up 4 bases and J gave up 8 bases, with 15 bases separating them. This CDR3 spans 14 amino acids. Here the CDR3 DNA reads TGTGCCAGCAGCGGTGGGGGGCTACGGGAAAAACTGTTTTTT. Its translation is CASSGGGLREKLFF.

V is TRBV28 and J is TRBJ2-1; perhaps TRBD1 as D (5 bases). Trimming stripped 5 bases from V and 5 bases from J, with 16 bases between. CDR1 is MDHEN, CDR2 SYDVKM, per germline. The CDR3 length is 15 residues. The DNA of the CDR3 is TGTGCCAGCAGTCCGCCAGGGAATTTACACAATGAGCAGTTCTTC. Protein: CASSPPGNLHNEQFF.

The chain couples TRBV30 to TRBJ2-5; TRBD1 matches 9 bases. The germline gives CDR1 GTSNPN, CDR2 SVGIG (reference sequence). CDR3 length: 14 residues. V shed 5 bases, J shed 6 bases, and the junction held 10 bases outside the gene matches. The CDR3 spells CAWLLQGAGKTQYF. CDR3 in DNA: TGTGCCTGGCTACTACAGGGGGCGGGAAAGACCCAGTACTTC.

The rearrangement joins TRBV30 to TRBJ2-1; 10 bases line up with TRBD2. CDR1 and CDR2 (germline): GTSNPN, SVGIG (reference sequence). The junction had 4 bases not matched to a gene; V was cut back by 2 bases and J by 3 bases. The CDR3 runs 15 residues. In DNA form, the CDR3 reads TGTGCCTGGAGTAGGGGGACTAGCGACTACAATGAGCAGTTCTTC. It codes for CAWSRGTSDYNEQFF. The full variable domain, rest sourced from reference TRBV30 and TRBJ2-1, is SQTIHQWPATLVQPVGSPLSLECTVEGTSNPNLYWYRQAAGRGLQLLFYSVGIGQISSEVPQNLSASRPQDRQFILSSKKLLLSDSGFYLCAWSRGTSDYNEQFFGPGTRLTVL.

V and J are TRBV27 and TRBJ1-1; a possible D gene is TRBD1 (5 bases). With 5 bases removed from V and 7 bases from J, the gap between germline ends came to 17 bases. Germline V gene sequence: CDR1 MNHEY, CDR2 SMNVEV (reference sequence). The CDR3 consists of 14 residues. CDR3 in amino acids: CASSTWGGAIEAFF. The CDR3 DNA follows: TGTGCCAGCAGTACCTGGGGAGGGGCCATTGAAGCTTTCTTT.

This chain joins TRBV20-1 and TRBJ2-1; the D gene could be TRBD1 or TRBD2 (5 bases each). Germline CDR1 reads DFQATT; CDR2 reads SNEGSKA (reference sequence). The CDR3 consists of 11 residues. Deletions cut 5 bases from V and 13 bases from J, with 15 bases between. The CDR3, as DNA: TGCAGTGCTGTAGATCCGGGACGTCAGTTCTTC. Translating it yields CSAVDPGRQFF.

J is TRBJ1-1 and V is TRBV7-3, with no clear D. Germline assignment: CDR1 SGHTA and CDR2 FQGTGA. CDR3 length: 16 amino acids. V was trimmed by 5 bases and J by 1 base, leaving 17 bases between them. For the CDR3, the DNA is TGTGCCAGCAGCCCAAGCCTCCGGGCCACGAACACTGAAGCTTTCTTT. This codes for CASSPSLRATNTEAFF.

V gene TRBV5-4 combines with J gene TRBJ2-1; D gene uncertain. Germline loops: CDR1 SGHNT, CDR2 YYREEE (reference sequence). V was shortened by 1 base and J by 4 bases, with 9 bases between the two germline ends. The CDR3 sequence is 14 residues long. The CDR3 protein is CASSLPREYNEQFF. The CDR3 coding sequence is TGTGCCAGCAGCTTGCCTAGAGAGTACAATGAGCAGTTCTTC. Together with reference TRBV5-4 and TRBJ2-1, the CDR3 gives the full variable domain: ETGVTQSPTHLIKTRGQQVTLRCSSQSGHNTVSWYQQALGQGPQFIFQYYREEENGRGNFPPRFSGLQFPNYSSELNVNALELDDSALYLCASSLPREYNEQFFGPGTRLTVL.

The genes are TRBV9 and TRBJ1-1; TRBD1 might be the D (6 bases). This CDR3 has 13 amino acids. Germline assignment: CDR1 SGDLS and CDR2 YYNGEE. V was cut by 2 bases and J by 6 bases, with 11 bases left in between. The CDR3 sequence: CASSVRTDAEAFF. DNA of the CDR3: TGTGCCAGCAGCGTCAGGACAGACGCTGAAGCTTTCTTT.

As DNA, the CDR3 is TGTGCCAGCAGCTCCGGTGGGCGGGGGTCTTACAATGAGCAGTTCTTC. Its protein product is CASSSGGRGSYNEQFF. This rearrangement joins TRBV7-9 to TRBJ2-1, with 7 bases identical to TRBD2. Germline V gene sequence: CDR1 SEHNR, CDR2 FQNEAQ (reference sequence). With V trimmed by 4 bases and J by 4 bases, 10 bases remained unmatched. CDR3 size: 16 residues.

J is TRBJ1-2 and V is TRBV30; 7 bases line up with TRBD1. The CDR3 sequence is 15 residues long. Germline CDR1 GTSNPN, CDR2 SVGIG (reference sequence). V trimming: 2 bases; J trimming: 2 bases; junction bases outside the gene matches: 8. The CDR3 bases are TGTGCCTGGAGTCGGACCACCAGGGGGAACTATGGCTACACCTTC. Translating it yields CAWSRTTRGNYGYTF.

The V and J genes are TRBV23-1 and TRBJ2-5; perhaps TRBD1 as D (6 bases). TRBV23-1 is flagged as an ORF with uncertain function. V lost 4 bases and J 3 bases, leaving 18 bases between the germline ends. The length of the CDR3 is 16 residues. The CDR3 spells CASSLQRQGREETQYF. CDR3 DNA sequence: TGCGCCAGCAGTCTTCAAAGGCAGGGGCGCGAAGAGACCCAGTACTTC.

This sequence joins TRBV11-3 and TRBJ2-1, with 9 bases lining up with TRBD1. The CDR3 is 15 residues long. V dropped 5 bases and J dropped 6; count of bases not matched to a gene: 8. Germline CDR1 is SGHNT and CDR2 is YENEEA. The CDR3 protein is CASSHHGTGINEQFF. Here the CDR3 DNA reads TGTGCCAGCAGCCACCATGGGACAGGGATCAATGAGCAGTTCTTC.

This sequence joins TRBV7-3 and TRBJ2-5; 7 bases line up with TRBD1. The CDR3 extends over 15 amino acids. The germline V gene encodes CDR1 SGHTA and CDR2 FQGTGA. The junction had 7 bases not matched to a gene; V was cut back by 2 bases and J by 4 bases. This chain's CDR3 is CASSLGQGVPETQYF. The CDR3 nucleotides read TGTGCCAGCAGCTTAGGGCAGGGGGTGCCAGAGACCCAGTACTTC.

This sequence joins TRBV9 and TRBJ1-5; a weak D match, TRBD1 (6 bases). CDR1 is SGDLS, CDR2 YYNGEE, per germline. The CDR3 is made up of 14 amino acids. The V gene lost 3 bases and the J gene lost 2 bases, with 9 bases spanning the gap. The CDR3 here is CASSERGGNQPQHF. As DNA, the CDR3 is TGTGCCAGCAGCGAAAGGGGGGGCAATCAGCCCCAGCATTTT.

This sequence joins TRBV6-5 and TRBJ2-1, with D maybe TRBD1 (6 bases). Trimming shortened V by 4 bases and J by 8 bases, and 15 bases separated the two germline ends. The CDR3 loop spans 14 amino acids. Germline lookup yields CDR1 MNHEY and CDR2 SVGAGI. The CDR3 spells CASSSHNRVHEQFF. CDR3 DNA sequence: TGTGCCAGCAGTTCCCACAACAGGGTTCATGAGCAGTTCTTC.

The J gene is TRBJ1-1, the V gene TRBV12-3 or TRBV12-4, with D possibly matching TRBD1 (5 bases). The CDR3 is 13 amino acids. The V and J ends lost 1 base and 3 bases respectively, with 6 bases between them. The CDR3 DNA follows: TGTGCCAGCAGTTTAGACAGGTACACTGAAGCTTTCTTT. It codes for CASSLDRYTEAFF.

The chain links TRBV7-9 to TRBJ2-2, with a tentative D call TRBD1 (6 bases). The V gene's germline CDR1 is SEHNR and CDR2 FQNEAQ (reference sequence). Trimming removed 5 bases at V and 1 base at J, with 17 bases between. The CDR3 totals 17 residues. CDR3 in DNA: TGTGCCAGCAGCGGACACAGGGTACTAGAGAACACCGGGGAGCTGTTTTTT. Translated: CASSGHRVLENTGELFF.

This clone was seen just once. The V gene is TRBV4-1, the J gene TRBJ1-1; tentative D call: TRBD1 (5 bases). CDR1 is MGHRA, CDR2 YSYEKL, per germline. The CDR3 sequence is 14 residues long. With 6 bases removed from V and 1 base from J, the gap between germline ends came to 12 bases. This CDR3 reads CASRPGPGNTEAFF. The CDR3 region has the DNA TGCGCCAGCAGGCCGGGACCCGGGAACACTGAAGCTTTCTTT.

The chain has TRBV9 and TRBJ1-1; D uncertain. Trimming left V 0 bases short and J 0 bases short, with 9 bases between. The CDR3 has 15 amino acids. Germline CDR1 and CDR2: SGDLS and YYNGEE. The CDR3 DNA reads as TGTGCCAGCAGCGTAGCCGCCCAGCTGAACACTGAAGCTTTCTTT. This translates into CASSVAAQLNTEAFF.

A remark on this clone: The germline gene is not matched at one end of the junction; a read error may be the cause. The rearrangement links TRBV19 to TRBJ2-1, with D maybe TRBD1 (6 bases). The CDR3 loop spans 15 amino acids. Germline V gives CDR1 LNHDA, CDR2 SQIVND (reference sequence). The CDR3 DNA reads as TGTGCCAGTAGTATTCCAGGGGTCTCCAACAATGAGCAGTTCTTC. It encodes CASSIPGVSNNEQFF.

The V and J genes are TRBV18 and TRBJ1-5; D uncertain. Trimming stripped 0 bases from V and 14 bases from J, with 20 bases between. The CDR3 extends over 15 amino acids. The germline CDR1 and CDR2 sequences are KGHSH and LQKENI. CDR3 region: CASSPPERRAKREHF. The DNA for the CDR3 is TGTGCCAGCTCACCACCTGAGCGGCGGGCCAAGCGGGAGCATTTT.

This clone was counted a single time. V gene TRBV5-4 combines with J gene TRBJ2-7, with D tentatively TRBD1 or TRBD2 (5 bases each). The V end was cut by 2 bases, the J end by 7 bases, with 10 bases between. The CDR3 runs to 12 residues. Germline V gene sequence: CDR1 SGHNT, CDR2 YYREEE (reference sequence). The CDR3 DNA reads TGTGCCAGCAGCTTATCAGGGAGAGAGCAGTACTTC. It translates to CASSLSGREQYF.

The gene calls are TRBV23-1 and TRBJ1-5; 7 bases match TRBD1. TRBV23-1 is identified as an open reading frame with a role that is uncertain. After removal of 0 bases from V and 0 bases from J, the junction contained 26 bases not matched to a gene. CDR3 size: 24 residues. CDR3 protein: CASSQSLPPNEQGPDIYSNQPQHF. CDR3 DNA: TGCGCCAGCAGTCAATCGCTCCCCCCGAATGAACAGGGGCCGGATATATATAGCAATCAGCCCCAGCATTTT.

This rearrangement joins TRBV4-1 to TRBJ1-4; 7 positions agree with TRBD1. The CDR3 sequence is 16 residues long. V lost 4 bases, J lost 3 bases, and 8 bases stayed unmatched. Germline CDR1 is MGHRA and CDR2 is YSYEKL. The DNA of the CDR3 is TGCGCCAGCAGCCGCACCCCGGGACAGTCTAATGAAAAACTGTTTTTT. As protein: CASSRTPGQSNEKLFF.

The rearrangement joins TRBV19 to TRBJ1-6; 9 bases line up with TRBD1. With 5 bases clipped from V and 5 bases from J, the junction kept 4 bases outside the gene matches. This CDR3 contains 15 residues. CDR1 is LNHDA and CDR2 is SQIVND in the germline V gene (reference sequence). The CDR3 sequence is CASSAGTGNNSPLHF. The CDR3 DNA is TGTGCCAGTAGTGCAGGGACAGGGAATAATTCACCCCTCCACTTT. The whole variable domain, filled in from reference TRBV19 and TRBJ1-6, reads DGGITQSPKYLFRKEGQNVTLSCEQNLNHDAMYWYRQDPGQGLRLIYYSQIVNDFQKGDIAEGYSVSREKKESFPLTVTSAQKNPTAFYLCASSAGTGNNSPLHFGNGTRLTVT.